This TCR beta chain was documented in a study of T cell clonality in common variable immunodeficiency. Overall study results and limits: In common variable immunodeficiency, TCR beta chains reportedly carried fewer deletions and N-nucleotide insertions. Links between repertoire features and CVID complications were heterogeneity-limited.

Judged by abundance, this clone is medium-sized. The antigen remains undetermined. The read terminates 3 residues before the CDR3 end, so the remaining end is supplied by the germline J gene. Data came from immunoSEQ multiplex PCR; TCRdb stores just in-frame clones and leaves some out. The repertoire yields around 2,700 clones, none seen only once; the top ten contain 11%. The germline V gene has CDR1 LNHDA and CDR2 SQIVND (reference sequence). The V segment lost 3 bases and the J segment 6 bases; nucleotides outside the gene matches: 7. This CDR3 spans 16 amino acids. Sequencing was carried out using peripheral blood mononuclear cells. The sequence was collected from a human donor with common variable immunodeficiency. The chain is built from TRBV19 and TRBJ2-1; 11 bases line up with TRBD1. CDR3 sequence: CASSIVGGTGGNEQFF. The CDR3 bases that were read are TGTGCCAGTAGTATCGTGGGGGGGACAGGGGGCAATGAG.